The present TCR beta chain was sequenced within a study of CD8+CD57+ T cells in acquired aplastic anemia. Points from the study as a whole: Both patients and controls carried the same twenty-nine CD8+ CDR3 sequences.

Worth noting for this clonotype: Its antigen is undetermined. Mismatch with germline at one junction end may stem from a read error.

There are 12 residues in the CDR3. Germline V lookup: CDR1 SGHDN, CDR2 FVKESK. Genomic DNA templated the TCR beta VDJ and CDR3 profiling. MiXCR, applied by TCRdb to the reads, yields one record per CDR3 protein. The data hold roughly 250,000 distinct CDR3 sequences, with roughly 82% observed a single time. Individuals selected for sequencing had exhibited CD8+CD57+ cell expansion on flow cytometry. At the time of blood sampling, patients had not yet received any therapy. This receptor was identified in a human donor with aplastic anemia. The rearrangement uses TRBV14 and TRBJ1-2; no clear D gene. The source material was sorted CD4+, CD8+, or CD8+CD57+ T cells (not recorded which) from PBMCs. The CDR3 loop is CASSRHVPILAF. Here the CDR3 DNA reads TGTGCCAGCAGCCGACACGTCCCGATACTGGCTTTC.